Included here is one TCR beta chain sequence, with context. Its antigen is unidentified. The data originate from a study of cytomegalovirus exposure and HLA in healthy donors. Study-wide results and caveats: Clusters of TCRs from the first cohort tended to co-occur in the approximately 130 validation repertoires (as a later analysis found). In vitro experiments confirmed that a few CMV-associated chains were specific for CMV antigens. Cytomegalovirus status was reportedly diagnosed by the classifier with high sensitivity and specificity.

The CDR3 is made up of 15 amino acids. V was pared by 4 bases and J by 1 base, with 14 bases between. CDR1 is SGHDT, CDR2 YYEEEE, per germline. The assay was immunoSEQ multiplex PCR, and TCRdb's table has in-frame clones only and misses some. The sample consists of some 160,000 clones, 90% to 95% of them appearing once. The donors were members of the validation cohort, which comprised more than 90 subjects and was separate from the first cohort of 670 or so subjects. The rearrangement links TRBV5-6 to TRBJ1-1; weak D call: TRBD1 (6 bases). The source of this sequence is a man between 18 and 35 years old in good health and CMV-seronegative. The sequenced sample was PBMCs. The CDR3 is CASSPRRDTNTEAFF. The DNA of the CDR3 is TGTGCCAGCAGCCCTCGCCGGGACACGAACACTGAAGCTTTCTTT.